This T cell receptor (beta chain) was recovered during a study of OX40 agonist ivuxolimab in advanced cancers. On the study more broadly: Ivuxolimab is an agonistic anti-OX40 (CD134) antibody, and patients were treated with it. The study's findings and limits: Both blood CD4+ and CD8+ T cells showed clonal growth by week 6 at 0.1 to 3.0 mg/kg.

A remark on this clone: Its antigen is currently unknown.

Clones were sequenced by immunoSEQ multiplex PCR, and TCRdb holds only the in-frame ones, with some missing. This repertoire shows around 80,000 clones, roughly 87% found once; its top ten account for around 0.18%. CDR1 is SGDLS, CDR2 YYNGEE, per germline. V shed 3 bases and J shed 5 bases, with 12 bases lying between them. The CDR3 has 13 residues. Sequenced here: CD4+ or CD8+ T cells sorted from blood, sampled in a trial of the OX40 agonist ivuxolimab. The rearrangement joins TRBV9 to TRBJ2-7, with a weak D call TRBD2 (6 bases). This sequence originates from an adult with an advanced solid tumor such as melanoma, head and neck, liver or kidney cancer. The CDR3 here is CASSGRAMDEQYF. The CDR3, as DNA: TGTGCCAGCAGCGGGAGGGCCATGGACGAGCAGTACTTC.